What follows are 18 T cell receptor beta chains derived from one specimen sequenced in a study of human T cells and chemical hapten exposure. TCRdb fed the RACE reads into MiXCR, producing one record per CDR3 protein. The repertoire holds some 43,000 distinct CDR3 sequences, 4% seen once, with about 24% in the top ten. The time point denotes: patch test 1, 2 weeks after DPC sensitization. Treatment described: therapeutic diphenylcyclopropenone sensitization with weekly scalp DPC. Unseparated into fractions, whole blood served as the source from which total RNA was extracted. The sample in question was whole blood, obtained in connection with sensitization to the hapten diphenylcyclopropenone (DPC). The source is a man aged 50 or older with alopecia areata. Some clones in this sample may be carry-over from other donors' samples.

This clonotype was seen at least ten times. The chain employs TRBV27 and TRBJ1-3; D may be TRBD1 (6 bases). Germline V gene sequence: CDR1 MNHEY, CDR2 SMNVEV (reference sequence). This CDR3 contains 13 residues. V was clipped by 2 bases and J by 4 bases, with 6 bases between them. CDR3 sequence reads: CASSLTGGNTIYF. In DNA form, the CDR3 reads TGTGCCAGCAGTTTAACAGGGGGAAACACCATATATTTT.

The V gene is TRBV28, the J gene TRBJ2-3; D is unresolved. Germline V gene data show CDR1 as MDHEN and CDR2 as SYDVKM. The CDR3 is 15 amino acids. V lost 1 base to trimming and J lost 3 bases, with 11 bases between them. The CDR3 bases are TGTGCCAGCAGTTTATACAAGCTCGCGACAGATACGCAGTATTTT. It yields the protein CASSLYKLATDTQYF.

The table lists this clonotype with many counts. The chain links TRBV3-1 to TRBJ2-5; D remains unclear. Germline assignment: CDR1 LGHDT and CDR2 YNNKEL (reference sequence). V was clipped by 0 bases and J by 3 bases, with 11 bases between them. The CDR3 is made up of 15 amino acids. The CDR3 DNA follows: TGTGCCAGCAGCCAAGATCTGCGGCTAGAAGAGACCCAGTACTTC. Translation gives CASSQDLRLEETQYF.

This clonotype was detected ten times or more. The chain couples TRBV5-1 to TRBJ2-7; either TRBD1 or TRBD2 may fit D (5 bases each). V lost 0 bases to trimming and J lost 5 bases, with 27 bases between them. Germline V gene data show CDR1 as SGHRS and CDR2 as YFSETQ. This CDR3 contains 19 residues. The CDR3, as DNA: TGCGCCAGCAGCTTGGTGGCAGGCCGAAGACCAAAACGGGGCGACGAGCAGTACTTC. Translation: CASSLVAGRRPKRGDEQYF.

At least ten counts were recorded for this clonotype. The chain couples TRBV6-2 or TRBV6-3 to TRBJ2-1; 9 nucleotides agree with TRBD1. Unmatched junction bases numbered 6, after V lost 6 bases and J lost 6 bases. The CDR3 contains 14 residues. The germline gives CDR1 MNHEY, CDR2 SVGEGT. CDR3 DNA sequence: TGTGCCAGCAGCAGTAGACAGGGGGTCAATGAGCAGTTCTTC. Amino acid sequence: CASSSRQGVNEQFF.

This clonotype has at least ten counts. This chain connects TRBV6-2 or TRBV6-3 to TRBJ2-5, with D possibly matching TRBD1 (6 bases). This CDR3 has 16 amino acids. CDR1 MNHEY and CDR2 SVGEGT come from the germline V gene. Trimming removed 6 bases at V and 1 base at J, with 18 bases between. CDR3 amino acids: CASRPPRGQFQETQYF. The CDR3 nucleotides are TGTGCCAGCAGACCCCCCAGGGGCCAGTTCCAAGAGACCCAGTACTTC.

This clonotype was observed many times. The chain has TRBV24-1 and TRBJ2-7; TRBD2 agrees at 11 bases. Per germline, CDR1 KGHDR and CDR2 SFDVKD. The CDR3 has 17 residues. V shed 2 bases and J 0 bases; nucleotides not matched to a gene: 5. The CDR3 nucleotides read TGTGCCACCAGTGATTCAAAACTAGCGGGAGCCTCCTACGAGCAGTACTTC. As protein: CATSDSKLAGASYEQYF.

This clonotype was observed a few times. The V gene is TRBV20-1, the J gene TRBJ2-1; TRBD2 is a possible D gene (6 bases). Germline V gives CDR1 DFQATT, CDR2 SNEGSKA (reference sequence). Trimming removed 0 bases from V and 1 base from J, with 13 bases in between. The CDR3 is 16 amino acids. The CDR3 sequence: CSARDRLAQSYNEQFF. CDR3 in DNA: TGCAGTGCTAGAGATAGGCTAGCGCAGTCCTACAATGAGCAGTTCTTC.

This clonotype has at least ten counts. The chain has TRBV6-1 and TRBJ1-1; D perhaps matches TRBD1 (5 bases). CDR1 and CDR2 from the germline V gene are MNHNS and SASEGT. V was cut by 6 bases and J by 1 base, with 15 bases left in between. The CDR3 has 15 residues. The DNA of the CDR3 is TGTGCCAGCAGAAGCAGGGCGCTTGCGAACACTGAAGCTTTCTTT. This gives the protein CASRSRALANTEAFF.

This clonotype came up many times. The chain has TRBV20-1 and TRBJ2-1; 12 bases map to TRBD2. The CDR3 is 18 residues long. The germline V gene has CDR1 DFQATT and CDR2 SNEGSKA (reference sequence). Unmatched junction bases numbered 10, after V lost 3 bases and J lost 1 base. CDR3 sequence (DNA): TGCAGTGCTAGTGGGCTAGCGGGAGGGCCAGTTTCCTACAATGAGCAGTTCTTC. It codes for CSASGLAGGPVSYNEQFF.

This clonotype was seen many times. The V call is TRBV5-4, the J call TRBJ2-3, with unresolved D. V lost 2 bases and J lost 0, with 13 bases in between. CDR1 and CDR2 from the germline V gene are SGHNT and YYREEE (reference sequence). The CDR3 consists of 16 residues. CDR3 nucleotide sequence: TGTGCCAGCAGCTTCATCCTCGACTCCAGCACAGATACGCAGTATTTT. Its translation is CASSFILDSSTDTQYF.

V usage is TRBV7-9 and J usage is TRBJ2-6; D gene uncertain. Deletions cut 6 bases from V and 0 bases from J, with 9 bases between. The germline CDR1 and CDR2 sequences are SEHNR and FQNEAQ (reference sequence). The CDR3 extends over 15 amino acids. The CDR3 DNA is TGTGCCAGCAGTCTAACCCGCTCTGGGGCCAACGTCCTGACTTTC. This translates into CASSLTRSGANVLTF.

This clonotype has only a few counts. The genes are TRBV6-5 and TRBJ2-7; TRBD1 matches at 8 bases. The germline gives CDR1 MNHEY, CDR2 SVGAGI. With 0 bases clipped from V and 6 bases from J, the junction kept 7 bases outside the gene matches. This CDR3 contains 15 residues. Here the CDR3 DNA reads TGTGCCAGCAGTTACTCGAGTAGCAGGGGGCGCGAGCAGTACTTC. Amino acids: CASSYSSSRGREQYF.

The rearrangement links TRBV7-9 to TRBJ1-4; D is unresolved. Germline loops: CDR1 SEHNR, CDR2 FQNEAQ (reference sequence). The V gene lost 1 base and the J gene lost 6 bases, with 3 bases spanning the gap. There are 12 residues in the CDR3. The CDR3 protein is CASSLVDEKLFF. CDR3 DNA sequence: TGTGCCAGCAGCTTAGTTGATGAAAAACTGTTTTTT.

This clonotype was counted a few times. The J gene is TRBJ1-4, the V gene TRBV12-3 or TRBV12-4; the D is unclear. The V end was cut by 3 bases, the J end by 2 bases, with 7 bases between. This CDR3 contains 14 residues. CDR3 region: CASSFAATNEKLFF. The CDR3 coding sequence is TGTGCCAGCAGTTTTGCCGCCACTAATGAAAAACTGTTTTTT.

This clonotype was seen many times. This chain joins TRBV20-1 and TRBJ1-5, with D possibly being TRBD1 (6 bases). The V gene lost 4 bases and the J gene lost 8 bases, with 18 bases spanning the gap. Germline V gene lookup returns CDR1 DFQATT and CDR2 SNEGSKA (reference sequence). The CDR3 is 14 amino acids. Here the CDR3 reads CSAIVSRGGEPQHF. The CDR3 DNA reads TGCAGTGCTATCGTGAGCAGGGGTGGGGAGCCCCAGCATTTT.

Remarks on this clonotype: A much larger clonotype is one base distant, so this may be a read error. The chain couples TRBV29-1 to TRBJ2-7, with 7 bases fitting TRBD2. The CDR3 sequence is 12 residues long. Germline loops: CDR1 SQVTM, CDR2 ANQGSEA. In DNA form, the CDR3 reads TGCGGCGTCGGGGACTATGACTACGAGCAGTACTTC. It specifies CGVGDYDYEQYF.

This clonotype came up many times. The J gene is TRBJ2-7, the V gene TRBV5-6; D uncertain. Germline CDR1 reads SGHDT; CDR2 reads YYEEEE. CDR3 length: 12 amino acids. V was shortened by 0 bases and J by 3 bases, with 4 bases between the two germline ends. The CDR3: CASSLGDYEQYF. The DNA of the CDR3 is TGTGCCAGCAGCTTGGGGGACTACGAGCAGTACTTC.